This T cell receptor (beta chain) originates from a study of CD8 T cells in ankylosing spondylitis. Study results and caveats: Several of the motif variants were reported before in synovial fluid and blood from reactive arthritis. Reportedly, significant enrichment of disease-linked clones occurred in matched ankylosing spondylitis synovial fluid. It appeared that ankylosing spondylitis blood was characterized by a TCR beta motif of about eight highly homologous variants.

Of note for this clonotype: Its antigen is as yet unknown.

The CDR3 spans 16 residues. Germline V gene lookup returns CDR1 KGHSH and CDR2 LQKENI. Trimming removed 0 bases from V and 1 base from J; junction bases left unmatched: 3. With molecular barcodes, quantitative 5'-RACE was used to make the TCR beta libraries. MiXCR, run by TCRdb on the 5' RACE reads, gives a single entry per CDR3 protein. Seen here are 470,000 or so distinct CDR3 sequences, about 24% observed once, and the top ten hold about 1%. The chain employs TRBV18 and TRBJ2-3, with 8 bases identical to TRBD2. The sequence derives from a male donor with ankylosing spondylitis. Sequenced input: blood, either unsorted or a sorted T cell fraction (not recorded which). The CDR3, as DNA: TGTGCCAGCTCACCACCGCGAGCGGGAGGCACAGATACGCAGTATTTT. Its translation: CASSPPRAGGTDTQYF.